One and the same sample provided the 3 T cell receptor beta chains below, sequenced in a study of beta chain features in type 1 diabetes. General observations from the study: Across all four CD4+ subsets, people with type 1 diabetes showed modestly shorter TCRB CDR3s.

Sequenced material consisted of expressed TCRB transcripts (all of the isolated RNA was reverse transcribed). This table comes from immunoSEQ multiplex PCR, and its TCRdb copy is limited to in-frame clones, with some not included. The table records about 370,000 clones, 9.5% to 10% of them present only once. Their specific antigens are unknown. Sequenced: central memory CD4+ T cells from blood. These receptors were obtained from a man younger than 45 with type 1 diabetes.

This clone was detected a few times. This chain uses TRBV14 with TRBJ2-7; D unresolved. V lost 4 bases, J lost 6 bases, and 19 bases lay in between. This CDR3 is 15 amino acids long. CDR1 and CDR2 from the germline V gene are SGHDN and FVKESK. CDR3 DNA: TGTGCCAGCAGCCCCTTTCTTAGATTATCGGGCGAGCAGTACTTC. Translating gives CASSPFLRLSGEQYF.

This clone was seen a handful of times. The rearrangement links TRBV4-3 to TRBJ2-5, with 8 bases that match TRBD1. The V segment lost 1 base and the J segment 5 bases; nucleotides outside the gene matches: 3. This CDR3 spans 14 amino acids. CDR1 is LGHNA, CDR2 YSLEER, per germline. CDR3 in DNA: TGCGCCAGCAGCCAAGGAGGGGACAGGGAGACCCAGTACTTC. It encodes CASSQGGDRETQYF.

This chain uses TRBV6-5 with TRBJ2-3; D perhaps matches TRBD2 (6 bases). CDR3 length equals 13 residues. The germline V and J ends were trimmed by 6 bases and 2 bases, with 9 bases remaining between them. CDR1 and CDR2 from the germline V gene are MNHEY and SVGAGI. For the CDR3, the DNA is TGTGCCAGCAGGCGGGACTTCACAGATACGCAGTATTTT. Amino acid sequence: CASRRDFTDTQYF.